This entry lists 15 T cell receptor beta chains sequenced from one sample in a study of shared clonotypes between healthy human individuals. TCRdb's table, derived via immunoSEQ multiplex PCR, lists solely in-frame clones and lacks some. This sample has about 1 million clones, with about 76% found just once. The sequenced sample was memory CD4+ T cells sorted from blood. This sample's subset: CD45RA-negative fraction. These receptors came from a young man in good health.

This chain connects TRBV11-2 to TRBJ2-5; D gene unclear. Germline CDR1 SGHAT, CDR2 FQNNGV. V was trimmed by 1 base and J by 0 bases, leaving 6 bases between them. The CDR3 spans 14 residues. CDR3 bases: TGTGCCAGCAGCTTAGGCCTGTACCAAGAGACCCAGTACTTC. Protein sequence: CASSLGLYQETQYF. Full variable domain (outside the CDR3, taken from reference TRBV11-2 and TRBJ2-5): EAGVAQSPRYKIIEKRQSVAFWCNPISGHATLYWYQQILGQGPKLLIQFQNNGVVDDSQLPKDRFSAERLKGVDSTLKIQPAKLEDSAVYLCASSLGLYQETQYFGPGTRLLVL.

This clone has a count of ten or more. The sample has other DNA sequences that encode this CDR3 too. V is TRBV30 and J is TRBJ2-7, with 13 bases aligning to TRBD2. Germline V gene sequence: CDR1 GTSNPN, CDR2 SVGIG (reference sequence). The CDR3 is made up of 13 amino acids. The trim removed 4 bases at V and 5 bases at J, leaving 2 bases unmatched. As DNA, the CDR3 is TGTGCCTGGATGGGACTAGCGGGGCACGAGCAGTACTTC. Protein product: CAWMGLAGHEQYF.

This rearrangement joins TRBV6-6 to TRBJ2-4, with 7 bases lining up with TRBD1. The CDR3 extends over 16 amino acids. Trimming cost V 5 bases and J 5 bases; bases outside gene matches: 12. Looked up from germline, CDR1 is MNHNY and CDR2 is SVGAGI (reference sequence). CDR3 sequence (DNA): TGTGCCAGCAGTCTCCCGGGACAGCCCCCCCAAAACATTCAGTACTTC. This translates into CASSLPGQPPQNIQYF.

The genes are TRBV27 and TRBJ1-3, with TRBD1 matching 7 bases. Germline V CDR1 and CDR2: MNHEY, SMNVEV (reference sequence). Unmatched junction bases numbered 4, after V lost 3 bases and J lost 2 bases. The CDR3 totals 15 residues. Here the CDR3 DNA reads TGTGCCAGCAGTTTCCAGGGGGGCCCTGGAAACACCATATATTTT. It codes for CASSFQGGPGNTIYF.

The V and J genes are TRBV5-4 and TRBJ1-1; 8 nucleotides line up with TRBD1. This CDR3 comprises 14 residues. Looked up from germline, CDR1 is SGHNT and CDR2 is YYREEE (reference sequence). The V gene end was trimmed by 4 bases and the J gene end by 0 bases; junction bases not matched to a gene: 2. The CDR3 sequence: CASSDRGVNTEAFF. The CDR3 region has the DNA TGTGCCAGCAGCGACAGGGGTGTGAACACTGAAGCTTTCTTT.

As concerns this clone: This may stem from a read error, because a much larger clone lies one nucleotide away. The DNA for the CDR3 is TGTGCCAGCAGTGGACAGAGCTCCTATAATTCACCCCTCCACTTT. Protein: CASSGQSSYNSPLHF. The rearrangement links TRBV6-1 to TRBJ1-6, with D possibly being TRBD1 (5 bases). Trimming cost V 4 bases and J 0 bases, with 7 bases left between them. This CDR3 has 15 amino acids. Germline values: CDR1 MNHNS, CDR2 SASEGT.

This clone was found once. Here the CDR3 DNA reads TGCGCCAGCAGCCAAGACGCACAGGGAACTAATGAAAAACTGTTTTTT. Encoded protein: CASSQDAQGTNEKLFF. This sequence joins TRBV4-1 and TRBJ1-4, with D possibly being TRBD1 (6 bases). The V end lost 0 bases, the J end lost 1 base, and 9 bases lay between the germline ends. The CDR3 is 16 residues long. Germline lookup yields CDR1 MGHRA and CDR2 YSYEKL.

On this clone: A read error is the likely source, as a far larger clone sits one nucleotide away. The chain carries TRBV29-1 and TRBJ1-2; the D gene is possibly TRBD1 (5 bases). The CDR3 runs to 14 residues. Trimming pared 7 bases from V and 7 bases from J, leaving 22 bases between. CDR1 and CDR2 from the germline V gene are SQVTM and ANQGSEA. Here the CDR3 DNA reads TGCAGCGCCTGCTTTATGGGAGGGGACTGTGGCTACACCTTC. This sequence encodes CSACFMGGDCGYTF.

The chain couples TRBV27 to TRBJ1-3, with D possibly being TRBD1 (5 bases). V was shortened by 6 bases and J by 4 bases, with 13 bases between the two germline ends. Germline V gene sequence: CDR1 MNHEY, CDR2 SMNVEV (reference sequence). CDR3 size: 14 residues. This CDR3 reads CASSQNHRGNTIYF. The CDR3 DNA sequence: TGTGCCAGCAGCCAAAACCACAGGGGAAACACCATATATTTT.

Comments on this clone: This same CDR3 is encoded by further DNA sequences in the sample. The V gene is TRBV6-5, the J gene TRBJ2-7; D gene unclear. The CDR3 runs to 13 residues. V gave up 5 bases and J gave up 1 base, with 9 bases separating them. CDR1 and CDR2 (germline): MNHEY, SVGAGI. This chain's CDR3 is CASSPPASYEQYF. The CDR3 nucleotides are TGTGCCAGCAGTCCCCCTGCGTCCTACGAGCAGTACTTC.

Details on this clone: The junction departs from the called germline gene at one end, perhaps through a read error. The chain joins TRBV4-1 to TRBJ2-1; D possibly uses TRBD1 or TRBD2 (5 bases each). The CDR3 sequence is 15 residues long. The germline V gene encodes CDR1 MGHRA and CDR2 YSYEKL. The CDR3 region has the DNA TGCGCCAGCAGACAAGAGGGACGGAAGGACAATGAGCAGTTCTTC. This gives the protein CASRQEGRKDNEQFF.

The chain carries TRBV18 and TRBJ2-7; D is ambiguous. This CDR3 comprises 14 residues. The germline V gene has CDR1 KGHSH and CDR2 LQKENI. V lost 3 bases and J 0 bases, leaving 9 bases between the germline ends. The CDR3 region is CASSPHQDSYEQYF. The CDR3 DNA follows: TGTGCCAGCTCACCTCACCAGGACTCCTACGAGCAGTACTTC.

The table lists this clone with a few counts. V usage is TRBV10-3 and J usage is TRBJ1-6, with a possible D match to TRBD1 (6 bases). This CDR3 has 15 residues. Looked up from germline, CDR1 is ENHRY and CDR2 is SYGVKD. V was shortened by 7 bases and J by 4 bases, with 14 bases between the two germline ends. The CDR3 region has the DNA TGTGCCATCAAGGGGGGGCGAGATTATAATTCACCCCTCCACTTT. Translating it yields CAIKGGRDYNSPLHF.

CDR3 loop: CASATVPTGRGRPRSYNSPLHF. The CDR3 coding sequence is TGCGCCAGCGCGACTGTTCCGACGGGCAGGGGGCGACCTAGGTCCTATAATTCACCCCTCCACTTT. The V gene is TRBV4-1, the J gene TRBJ1-6; 8 positions agree with TRBD1. Per the germline V gene, CDR1 is MGHRA and CDR2 is YSYEKL. J lost 1 base, V lost 8 bases, and 25 bases had no gene match. The CDR3 length is 22 residues.

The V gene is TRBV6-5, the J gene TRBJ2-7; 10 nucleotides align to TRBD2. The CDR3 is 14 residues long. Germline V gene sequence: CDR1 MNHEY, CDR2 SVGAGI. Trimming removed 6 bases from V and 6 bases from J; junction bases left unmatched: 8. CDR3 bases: TGTGCCAGCAGCCCGGGACTAGCGAGGCCCGAGCAGTACTTC. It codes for CASSPGLARPEQYF.